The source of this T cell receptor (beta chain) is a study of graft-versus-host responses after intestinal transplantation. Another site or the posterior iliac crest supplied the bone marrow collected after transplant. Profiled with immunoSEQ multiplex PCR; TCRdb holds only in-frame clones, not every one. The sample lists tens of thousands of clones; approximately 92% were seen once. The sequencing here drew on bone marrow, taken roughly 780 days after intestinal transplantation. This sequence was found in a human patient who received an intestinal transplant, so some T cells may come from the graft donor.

CDR3 nucleotides: TGTGCCAGCAGCGGAAAGACAGGTGATCTAAAGGACTCCTACAATGAGCAGTTCTTC. It translates to CASSGKTGDLKDSYNEQFF. The chain combines TRBV9 with TRBJ2-1; tentative D call: TRBD1 (6 bases). The CDR3 sequence is 19 residues long. Per germline, CDR1 SGDLS and CDR2 YYNGEE. Trimming cost V 3 bases and J 0 bases, with 22 bases left between them.